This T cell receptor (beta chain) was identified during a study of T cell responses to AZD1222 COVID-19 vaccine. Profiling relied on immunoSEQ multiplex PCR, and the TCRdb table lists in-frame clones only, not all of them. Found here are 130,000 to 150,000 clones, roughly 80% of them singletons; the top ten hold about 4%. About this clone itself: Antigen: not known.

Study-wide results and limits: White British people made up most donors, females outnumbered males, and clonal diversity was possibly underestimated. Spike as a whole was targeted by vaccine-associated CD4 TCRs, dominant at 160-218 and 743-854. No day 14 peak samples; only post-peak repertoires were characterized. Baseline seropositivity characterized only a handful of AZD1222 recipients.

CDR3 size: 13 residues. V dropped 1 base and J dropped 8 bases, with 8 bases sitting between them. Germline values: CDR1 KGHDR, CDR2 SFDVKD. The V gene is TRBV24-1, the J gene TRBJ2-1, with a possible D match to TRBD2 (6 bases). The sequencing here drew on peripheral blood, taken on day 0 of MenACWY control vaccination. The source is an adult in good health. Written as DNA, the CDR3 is TGTGCCACCAGTGATTTTGAGCGGGATGAGCAGTTCTTC. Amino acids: CATSDFERDEQFF.